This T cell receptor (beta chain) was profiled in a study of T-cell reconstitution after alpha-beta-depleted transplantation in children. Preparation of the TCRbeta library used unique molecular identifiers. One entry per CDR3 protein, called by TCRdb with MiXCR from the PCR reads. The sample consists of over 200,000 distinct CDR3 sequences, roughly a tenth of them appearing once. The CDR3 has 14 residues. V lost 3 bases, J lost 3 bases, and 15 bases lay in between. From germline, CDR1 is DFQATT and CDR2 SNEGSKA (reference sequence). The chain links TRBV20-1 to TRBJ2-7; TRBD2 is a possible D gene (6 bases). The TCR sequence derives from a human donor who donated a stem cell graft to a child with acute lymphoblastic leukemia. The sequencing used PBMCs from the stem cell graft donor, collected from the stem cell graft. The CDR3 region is CSARKKGLIYEQYF. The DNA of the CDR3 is TGCAGTGCTAGGAAAAAGGGACTGATCTACGAGCAGTACTTC.